This TCR beta chain stems from a study of human T cells and chemical hapten exposure. Study-level points and caveats: TCRs at high frequency, those above 1 in 1000, did not change with DPC sensitization.

TCRdb independently ran MiXCR on the RACE reads; one entry per CDR3 protein. The table shows around 70,000 distinct CDR3 sequences, with 11% occurring only once. The table lists this clonotype with a few counts. Its antigen remains unknown. Time point specified: patch test 3, about 24 weeks after DPC sensitization. Indicated treatment: therapeutic diphenylcyclopropenone sensitization with weekly scalp DPC. The drawing of blood occurred before each patch test was applied. Sample donors consisted of patients with alopecia, aged 18 to 70 years, who were suitable for DPC. The CDR3 is 16 amino acids. V was shortened by 2 bases and J by 0 bases, with 12 bases between the two germline ends. Germline V lookup: CDR1 SGHRS, CDR2 YFSETQ.

The sample here was whole blood, taken in connection with sensitization to the hapten diphenylcyclopropenone (DPC). The sequence derives from a woman aged 50 to 65 with alopecia areata. Some clones in this sample may be carry-over from other donors' samples. The genes are TRBV5-1 and TRBJ1-3, with D unclear. The CDR3 loop is CASSFEQLSSGNTIYF. For the CDR3, the DNA is TGCGCCAGCAGCTTTGAACAGTTGAGCTCTGGAAACACCATATATTTT.